This T cell receptor (beta chain) was observed in a study of Ad26.COV2.S vaccination and SARS-CoV-2 variants. Treatment of the sample: around 19 received Ad26.COV2.S at low or high dose, single or two shots; roughly five received placebo; per-sample allocation not given. Sample collection was performed on day 63 after the first vaccine or placebo injection. An adult donor aged 18-55 years was enrolled in Boston. The V gene end was trimmed by 3 bases and the J gene end by 0 bases; junction bases not matched to a gene: 0. The germline gives CDR1 SGHKS, CDR2 YYEKEE (reference sequence). CDR3 length: 14 amino acids. The method was immunoSEQ multiplex PCR; TCRdb's version includes in-frame clones alone and lacks a portion of them. The repertoire holds 350,000 to 500,000 clones, with roughly nine tenths as singletons.

The clonotype originates from a person between 18 and 65 years old who received the Ad26.COV2.S COVID-19 vaccine or a placebo. V is TRBV5-5 and J is TRBJ2-3; TRBD2 agrees at 8 bases. The sequenced sample was peripheral blood, obtained in a trial of Ad26.COV2.S vaccine versus placebo. The CDR3 DNA reads as TGTGCCAGCAGCTCTAGCGGGAGCACAGATACGCAGTATTTT. Translation: CASSSSGSTDTQYF.